This is a list of T cell receptor beta chains from one sample in a study of shared clonotypes between healthy human individuals. Produced via immunoSEQ multiplex PCR; TCRdb's table is partial and in-frame only. This table has more than 400,000 clones, about 84% appearing once. The sample consisted of PBMCs. The receptors were sampled from a middle-aged woman in good health. Some clones in this sample may be carry-over from other donors' samples. Each CDR3 is given with its conserved first and last residue. D genes are given only for firm matches. The listing skips clone size in some rows; elsewhere it reads once, few, many or a size class.

abundance: many; j_gene: TRBJ1-5; v_gene: TRBV5-1; d_gene: .; CDR3aa: CASSFSNQPQHF; CDR3nt: TGCGCCAGCAGCTTTAGCAATCAGCCCCAGCATTTT
abundance: .; j_gene: TRBJ2-2; v_gene: TRBV2; d_gene: TRBD1; CDR3aa: CASSGTGVGPTGELLF; CDR3nt: TGTGCCAGCTCCGGGACAGGGGTCGGTCCCACCGGGGAGCTGCTTTTT
abundance: few; j_gene: TRBJ2-7; v_gene: TRBV11-2; d_gene: TRBD2; CDR3aa: CASSLGGTSGLYEQYF; CDR3nt: TGTGCCAGCAGCTTAGGGGGGACTAGCGGACTCTACGAGCAGTACTTC
abundance: few; j_gene: TRBJ2-7; v_gene: TRBV28; d_gene: .; CDR3aa: CASSLGVYEQYF; CDR3nt: TGTGCCAGCAGTTTGGGAGTCTACGAGCAGTACTTC
abundance: .; j_gene: TRBJ2-7; v_gene: TRBV6-5; d_gene: .; CDR3aa: CASSPGLASTEQYF; CDR3nt: TGTGCCAGCAGCCCGGGACTCGCCTCTACGGAGCAGTACTTC
abundance: .; j_gene: TRBJ2-7; v_gene: TRBV4-2; d_gene: TRBD2; CDR3aa: CASSLGTSGSGYEQYF; CDR3nt: TGTGCCAGCAGCCTCGGGACTAGCGGGAGCGGCTACGAGCAGTACTTC
abundance: .; j_gene: TRBJ2-1; v_gene: TRBV4-1; d_gene: TRBD2; CDR3aa: CASSPKTSGTVYNEQFF; CDR3nt: TGCGCCAGCAGCCCGAAGACTAGCGGGACCGTCTACAATGAGCAGTTCTTC
abundance: once; j_gene: TRBJ2-2; v_gene: TRBV5-6; d_gene: TRBD1; CDR3aa: CASSAYGTGDPRELFF; CDR3nt: TGTGCCAGCAGCGCATACGGGACAGGGGACCCCCGGGAGCTGTTTTTT
abundance: once; j_gene: TRBJ1-1; v_gene: TRBV6-5; d_gene: .; CDR3aa: CASSSTGTEAFF; CDR3nt: TGTGCCAGCAGTTCCACGGGCACTGAAGCTTTCTTT
abundance: .; j_gene: TRBJ1-2; v_gene: TRBV7-2; d_gene: .; CDR3aa: CASSLQDSYGYTF; CDR3nt: TGTGCCAGCAGCCTACAGGATTCCTATGGCTACACCTTC
abundance: .; j_gene: TRBJ1-1; v_gene: TRBV11-2; d_gene: TRBD1; CDR3aa: CASSEYRGAEETEAFF; CDR3nt: TGTGCCAGCAGCGAATACAGGGGTGCTGAGGAGACTGAAGCTTTCTTT
abundance: .; j_gene: TRBJ2-7; v_gene: TRBV5-1; d_gene: TRBD1; CDR3aa: CASSFTAQGAQIEQYF; CDR3nt: TGCGCCAGCAGCTTTACCGCTCAGGGGGCGCAGATCGAGCAGTACTTC